This T cell receptor beta chain was recorded in a study of control samples from healthy donors and cancer patients (dated by TCRdb to about 2020). Turning to this clone: The specificity of this receptor is unknown. No base quality information exists; no much larger clone differs at one position.

The library was built by means of the immunoSEQ multiplex PCR assay. TCRdb mirrors the immuneACCESS table, restricted to in-frame sequences. Some clones are absent from its copies; in checked studies, under half trace to an unresolved V gene, and the reason for the others is unknown. Here the sample has 100,000 or so clones; around three quarters occur a single time. The ten largest account for about 10% of the sample. From the cysteine through the phenylalanine, the CDR3 covers 15 amino acids. Of the read, only the CDR3 DNA is kept; its 45 bases are in frame from base 1. Trimming at the junction amounts to 0 bases on V and 0 bases on J, and the germline ends lie 7 bases apart. CDR1 is given as SGHRS and CDR2 as YFSETQ, both from the germline V gene.

Input material: blood. The TCR originated in a woman aged 25 to 39 in good health. The receptor chain draws on TRBV5-1 and TRBJ1-3, with no reliable assignment of the D segment. CDR3 sequence: CASSLDGSSGNTIYF. The nucleotide sequence reads TGCGCCAGCAGCTTGGACGGTAGCTCTGGAAACACCATATATTTT.